This TCR beta chain was found in a study of OX40 agonist ivuxolimab in advanced cancers. Enrollment shut out patients with autoimmune disease history or systemic immunosuppression. The germline V gene encodes CDR1 SGHAT and CDR2 FQNNGV. Trimming removed 3 bases from V and 9 bases from J; junction bases left unmatched: 10. The length of the CDR3 is 16 residues. The protocol was immunoSEQ multiplex PCR, while the TCRdb copy is restricted to in-frame clones and leaves out a portion. This table has approximately 19,000 clones, about four fifths appearing once. Whole-study findings and limits: Some patients who did not respond also had low normalized T-cell clonal expansion. Some of the lowest clonal expansion was seen in partial responders at 0.1-3.0 mg/kg. The average count of expanded clones was higher among CD8+ T cells than among CD4+.

Regarding this clone: Antigen unknown.

This sample comprised CD4+ or CD8+ T cells sorted from blood, obtained in a trial of the OX40 agonist ivuxolimab. This clonotype originated in an adult with an advanced solid tumor such as melanoma, head and neck, liver or kidney cancer. The chain employs TRBV11-2 and TRBJ2-1; 11 bases fit TRBD2. DNA of the CDR3: TGTGCCAGCAGCTTCCCCTTAGCGGGAGGGGGTGGTGAGCAGTTCTTC. Translation gives CASSFPLAGGGGEQFF.